What follows are 32 T cell receptor beta chains derived from one specimen sequenced in a study of blood T cell repertoires in COVID-19. The table came from immunoSEQ multiplex PCR; TCRdb's copy has only in-frame clones and leaves some out. The data show around 150,000 clones, just over 85% seen once. The sequencing sample was made of peripheral blood. Every receptor here comes from a man in his 70s with acute or convalescent COVID-19.

This clone was found once. The rearrangement joins TRBV11-2 to TRBJ1-2; no definite D call. Germline V gene data show CDR1 as SGHAT and CDR2 as FQNNGV. Trimming stripped 5 bases from V and 5 bases from J, with 24 bases between. This CDR3 has 17 residues. CDR3 coding DNA: TGTGCCAGCAGCCAGGAGGGTACGGGCGAAATCGGATATGGCTACACCTTC. Translation gives CASSQEGTGEIGYGYTF.

The gene calls are TRBV29-1 and TRBJ2-7, with a possible D match to TRBD2 (5 bases). CDR3 length: 12 residues. The ends were cut back, 4 bases at V and 6 bases at J, with 13 bases in the middle. Germline lookup yields CDR1 SQVTM and CDR2 ANQGSEA. This CDR3 reads CSVGTSLPEQYF. The CDR3 nucleotides read TGCAGCGTTGGGACTTCTTTGCCCGAGCAGTACTTC.

The V call is TRBV5-4, the J call TRBJ2-1, with 15 nucleotides matching TRBD2. The CDR3 is 17 amino acids. Germline V gene sequence: CDR1 SGHNT, CDR2 YYREEE (reference sequence). Trimming cost V 0 bases and J 4 bases; bases outside gene matches: 2. The CDR3 reads CASSLDGLAGGYNEQFF. Written as DNA, the CDR3 is TGTGCCAGCAGCTTGGATGGACTAGCGGGAGGGTACAATGAGCAGTTCTTC.

This clone has just one count. V and J are TRBV6-2 or TRBV6-3 and TRBJ2-5; perhaps TRBD2 as D (5 bases). The CDR3 is 14 amino acids. V dropped 4 bases and J dropped 5 bases, with 14 bases sitting between them. Germline assignment: CDR1 MNHEY and CDR2 SVGEGT. CDR3 sequence (DNA): TGTGCCAGCAGTTCCCTCTCGGGGTTTGAGACCCAGTACTTC. Its translation is CASSSLSGFETQYF.

In this sample, this clone turned up a few times. The chain joins TRBV6-2 or TRBV6-3 to TRBJ2-5; 11 bases fit TRBD2. The CDR3 consists of 13 residues. The V gene end was trimmed by 5 bases and the J gene end by 7 bases; junction bases not matched to a gene: 3. The germline CDR1 and CDR2 sequences are MNHEY and SVGEGT. As DNA, the CDR3 is TGTGCCAGCAGTCTAGCGGGAGGCGGGACCCAGTACTTC. Translated: CASSLAGGGTQYF.

The rearrangement links TRBV6-1 to TRBJ1-1; D not certain. The CDR3 is made up of 15 amino acids. V lost 2 bases to trimming and J lost 0 bases, with 10 bases between them. CDR1 and CDR2 (germline): MNHNS, SASEGT. Here the CDR3 DNA reads TGTGCCAGCAGTGAAACGAGAGGCATGAACACTGAAGCTTTCTTT. This sequence encodes CASSETRGMNTEAFF.

The chain employs TRBV6-5 and TRBJ2-1; D possibly corresponds to TRBD1 (6 bases). The CDR3 length is 13 residues. V lost 6 bases and J lost 3, with 9 bases in between. Germline CDR1 reads MNHEY; CDR2 reads SVGAGI. The chain's CDR3 is CASRGADYNEQFF. DNA for the CDR3: TGTGCCAGCAGGGGGGCAGACTACAATGAGCAGTTCTTC.

This clone came up a few times. This chain uses TRBV9 with TRBJ2-1; TRBD2 is a possible D gene (6 bases). The germline V gene encodes CDR1 SGDLS and CDR2 YYNGEE. Trimming left V 4 bases short and J 5 bases short, with 19 bases between. This CDR3 has 16 residues. The CDR3 nucleotides are TGTGCCAGCAGCCCCTGGTGGACCGCGGGACACAATGAGCAGTTCTTC. Residues: CASSPWWTAGHNEQFF.

CDR3 bases: TGCGCCAGCAGCTTGGCCGGAGGCGGGAGCAATCAGCCCCAGCATTTT. Protein product: CASSLAGGGSNQPQHF. V gene TRBV5-1 combines with J gene TRBJ1-5; no clear D. CDR1 and CDR2 (germline): SGHRS, YFSETQ. V was pared by 0 bases and J by 1 base, with 11 bases between. CDR3 size: 16 residues.

Written as DNA, the CDR3 is TGTGCCAGCAGCCGGGGACAGATCTATGGCTACACCTTC. Its translation: CASSRGQIYGYTF. The chain employs TRBV27 and TRBJ1-2; 7 positions agree with TRBD1. V dropped 6 bases and J dropped 4; count of bases not matched to a gene: 5. There are 13 residues in the CDR3. Per the germline V gene, CDR1 is MNHEY and CDR2 is SMNVEV (reference sequence).

CDR3 sequence reads: CASSQARGSTDTQYF. As DNA, the CDR3 is TGTGCCAGCAGCCAAGCAAGGGGTAGCACAGATACGCAGTATTTT. This chain links TRBV3-1 (or the pseudogene TRBV3-2) with TRBJ2-3; tentative D call: TRBD1 (5 bases). From germline, CDR1 is LGHDT and CDR2 YNNKEL (reference sequence). Between the trimmed V and J ends, which lost 1 base and 0 bases, there was a span of 8 bases. The CDR3 extends over 15 amino acids.

This sequence joins TRBV28 and TRBJ2-1, with a possible D match to TRBD1 (6 bases). Germline CDR1 reads MDHEN; CDR2 reads SYDVKM. The ends were cut back, 6 bases at V and 3 bases at J, with 12 bases in the middle. The CDR3 extends over 14 amino acids. For the CDR3, the DNA is TGTGCCAGCAGAACAGGGAGCGTCTACAATGAGCAGTTCTTC. Translated: CASRTGSVYNEQFF.

The CDR3 reads CASSYSRSVETQYF. CDR3 nucleotides: TGTGCCAGCAGTTACTCGAGGTCTGTGGAGACCCAGTACTTC. The V gene is TRBV6-2 or TRBV6-3, the J gene TRBJ2-5; D gene unclear. The ends were cut back, 0 bases at V and 5 bases at J, with 10 bases in the middle. Looked up from germline, CDR1 is MNHEY and CDR2 is SVGEGT. CDR3 length equals 14 residues.

This chain joins TRBV7-4 and TRBJ1-2; no definite D call. V was trimmed by 0 bases and J by 6 bases, leaving 11 bases between them. Germline V gene data show CDR1 as SGHVT and CDR2 as SQSDAQ. The CDR3 extends over 14 amino acids. The CDR3 protein is CASSLALGVDGYTF. The CDR3 coding sequence is TGTGCCAGCAGCTTAGCGCTCGGGGTGGATGGCTACACCTTC.

This clone was found a few times. This chain uses TRBV7-2 with TRBJ1-5; TRBD1 matches 8 bases. The junction had 4 bases not matched to a gene; V was cut back by 1 base and J by 2 bases. In germline, CDR1 is SGHTA, CDR2 FQGNSA. This CDR3 comprises 16 residues. Here the CDR3 DNA reads TGTGCCAGCAGCTTAGAGACAGGGGCCGGCAATCAGCCCCAGCATTTT. This translates into CASSLETGAGNQPQHF.

The genes are TRBV11-3 and TRBJ2-1; unclear D gene. The CDR3 spans 16 residues. V lost 3 bases, J lost 0 bases, and 12 bases lay in between. Per the germline V gene, CDR1 is SGHNT and CDR2 is YENEEA. CDR3 amino acids: CASSFGSKSSYNEQFF. The CDR3 region has the DNA TGTGCCAGCAGCTTCGGTTCTAAAAGCTCCTACAATGAGCAGTTCTTC.

The genes are TRBV19 and TRBJ2-7; 8 bases map to TRBD2. The V segment lost 4 bases and the J segment 0 bases; nucleotides outside the gene matches: 5. Germline CDR1 LNHDA, CDR2 SQIVND (reference sequence). The CDR3 loop spans 15 amino acids. CDR3 nucleotide sequence: TGTGCCAGTAGTACCATAGCGGGACGCTCCTACGAGCAGTACTTC. Translated: CASSTIAGRSYEQYF. Full variable domain (rest looked up from reference TRBV19 and TRBJ2-7): DGGITQSPKYLFRKEGQNVTLSCEQNLNHDAMYWYRQDPGQGLRLIYYSQIVNDFQKGDIAEGYSVSREKKESFPLTVTSAQKNPTAFYLCASSTIAGRSYEQYFGPGTRLTVT.

About this clone itself: The junction shows a germline mismatch at one end, possibly a read error. This chain joins TRBV7-7 and TRBJ2-5; D remains unclear. This CDR3 comprises 15 residues. Germline CDR1 SSHAT, CDR2 FNYEAQ (reference sequence). CDR3 residues: CASSLAGQSQETQYF. CDR3 DNA sequence: TGTGCTAGCAGCTTAGCTGGGCAGTCCCAAGAGACCCAGTACTTC.

The chain couples TRBV23-1 to TRBJ1-2; TRBD1 agrees at 9 bases. TRBV23-1 counts as an open reading frame of uncertain function. There are 15 residues in the CDR3. V gave up 4 bases and J gave up 6 bases; unmatched junction bases: 9. In DNA, the CDR3 is TGCGCCAGCAGTCCCGCGGACAGGGGAGAGGATGGCTACACCTTC. This gives the protein CASSPADRGEDGYTF.

The chain recombines TRBV7-8 with TRBJ2-3, with 7 bases identical to TRBD2. V was clipped by 8 bases and J by 6 bases; unmatched bases: 14. There are 15 residues in the CDR3. CDR1 and CDR2 from the germline V gene are SGHVS and FQNEAQ. This chain's CDR3 is CASHPPRAGRDTQYF. The CDR3 DNA is TGTGCCAGCCACCCACCTAGAGCGGGAAGGGATACGCAGTATTTT. Drawing the rest from reference TRBV7-8 and TRBJ2-3, the complete variable domain is GAGVSQSPRYKVAKRGQDVALRCDPISGHVSLFWYQQALGQGPEFLTYFQNEAQLDKSGLPSDRFFAERPEGSVSTLKIQRTQQEDSAVYLCASHPPRAGRDTQYFGPGTRLTVL.

This clone was seen a single time. This CDR3 is CASSPGPGTSGSTYNEQFF. The CDR3 bases are TGTGCCAGCTCACCGGGACCTGGGACTAGCGGGAGTACCTACAATGAGCAGTTCTTC. The rearrangement uses TRBV18 and TRBJ2-1; 14 nucleotides agree with TRBD2. The CDR3 length is 19 residues. The J segment lost 2 bases and the V segment lost 3 bases, leaving 9 bases of the junction unmatched. CDR1 is KGHSH and CDR2 is LQKENI in the germline V gene.

The genes are TRBV18 and TRBJ2-5; TRBD2 agrees at 11 bases. V lost 2 bases and J lost 5; bases outside the gene matches: 10. This CDR3 is 17 amino acids long. Germline V gene lookup returns CDR1 KGHSH and CDR2 LQKENI. DNA for the CDR3: TGTGCCAGCTCACCAAGTGCCGGGACTAGCGGTTGGGAGACCCAGTACTTC. Translating it yields CASSPSAGTSGWETQYF. The full variable domain, in which reference TRBV18 and TRBJ2-5 provide the parts outside the CDR3, is NAGVMQNPRHLVRRRGQEARLRCSPMKGHSHVYWYRQLPEEGLKFMVYLQKENIIDESGMPKERFSAEFPKEGPSILRIQQVVRGDSAAYFCASSPSAGTSGWETQYFGPGTRLLVL.

The chain recombines TRBV9 with TRBJ1-3; weak D call: TRBD1 (5 bases). Germline loops: CDR1 SGDLS, CDR2 YYNGEE. This CDR3 has 17 residues. V was pared by 0 bases and J by 4 bases, with 17 bases between. The CDR3 sequence: CASSVDGGGILGNTIYF. DNA for the CDR3: TGTGCCAGCAGCGTAGACGGGGGAGGGATTCTAGGAAACACCATATATTTT.

This clone was detected a few times. The chain combines TRBV2 with TRBJ1-1; 10 bases are a match to TRBD1. This CDR3 is built from 15 residues. After removal of 4 bases from V and 0 bases from J, the junction contained 2 bases not matched to a gene. Germline-derived CDR1 and CDR2 are SNHLY and FYNNEI. The CDR3 sequence is CASSGGTGVNTEAFF. DNA for the CDR3: TGTGCCAGCAGTGGGGGGACAGGGGTGAACACTGAAGCTTTCTTT.

This clone showed up just once. The genes are TRBV7-2 and TRBJ2-2; 9 nucleotides match TRBD2. Per germline, CDR1 SGHTA and CDR2 FQGNSA. The V segment lost 2 bases and the J segment 6 bases; nucleotides outside the gene matches: 4. The length of the CDR3 is 15 residues. The CDR3 spells CASSLSAGGAGELFF. The CDR3 DNA follows: TGTGCCAGCAGCTTATCAGCGGGAGGCGCCGGGGAGCTGTTTTTT.

The V call is TRBV19, the J call TRBJ1-6, with TRBD1 matching over 10 bases. This CDR3 spans 16 amino acids. Trimming took 0 bases from V and 12 from J; bases not matched to a gene: 8. The germline CDR1 and CDR2 sequences are LNHDA and SQIVND (reference sequence). CDR3 in DNA: TGTGCCAGTAGTATAGATAGGAGGACAGGGGGTGGACCCCTCCACTTT. Translating gives CASSIDRRTGGGPLHF.

This clone was seen once. This chain joins TRBV7-9 and TRBJ2-7, with TRBD2 as a possible D gene (6 bases). This CDR3 is built from 16 residues. Germline-derived CDR1 and CDR2 are SEHNR and FQNEAQ (reference sequence). Trimming pared 5 bases from V and 3 bases from J, leaving 20 bases between. The CDR3 sequence is CASSPNLGTRNYEQYF. CDR3 in DNA: TGTGCCAGCAGCCCTAACCTCGGGACTCGAAACTACGAGCAGTACTTC. The variable domain in full, with the rest retrieved from reference TRBV7-9 and TRBJ2-7, is DTGVSQNPRHKITKRGQNVTFRCDPISEHNRLYWYRQTLGQGPEFLTYFQNEAQLEKSRLLSDRFSAERPKGSFSTLEIQRTEQGDSAMYLCASSPNLGTRNYEQYFGPGTRLTVT.

This chain links TRBV19 with TRBJ2-1, with D possibly TRBD2 on 6 matching bases. V was trimmed by 4 bases and J by 4 bases, leaving 17 bases between them. The CDR3 spans 16 residues. The germline V gene encodes CDR1 LNHDA and CDR2 SQIVND (reference sequence). In DNA, the CDR3 is TGTGCCAGTAGTAGGGGACTCGAGCCCTTATACAATGAGCAGTTCTTC. Translated, it gives CASSRGLEPLYNEQFF. Complete variable domain (other parts from reference TRBV19 and TRBJ2-1): DGGITQSPKYLFRKEGQNVTLSCEQNLNHDAMYWYRQDPGQGLRLIYYSQIVNDFQKGDIAEGYSVSREKKESFPLTVTSAQKNPTAFYLCASSRGLEPLYNEQFFGPGTRLTVL.

The chain combines TRBV6-5 with TRBJ2-1, with D tentatively TRBD2 (5 bases). Germline-derived CDR1 and CDR2 are MNHEY and SVGAGI. Trimming removed 7 bases from V and 3 bases from J, with 16 bases in between. The CDR3 has 15 amino acids. DNA for the CDR3: TGTGCCAGCAACCTGACTATACTCGTCTACAATGAGCAGTTCTTC. Translation gives CASNLTILVYNEQFF.

V usage is TRBV7-2 and J usage is TRBJ1-2, with 10 nucleotides matching TRBD1. The CDR3 covers 16 residues. From germline, CDR1 is SGHTA and CDR2 FQGNSA. Germline trimming cut 1 base from V and 5 bases from J; bases unmatched to any gene: 7. The CDR3 DNA reads TGTGCCAGCAGCTTAGTGCCGACAGGGGGCGGGTATGGCTACACCTTC. Protein: CASSLVPTGGGYGYTF.

V is TRBV3-1 (or the pseudogene TRBV3-2) and J is TRBJ2-1; 9 bases fit TRBD2. The J segment lost 7 bases and the V segment lost 1 base, leaving 14 bases of the junction unmatched. The CDR3 covers 18 residues. CDR1 is LGHDT, CDR2 YNNKEL, per germline (reference sequence). The CDR3 loop reads CASSQALGVAGVGNEQFF. CDR3 DNA sequence: TGTGCCAGCAGCCAAGCTTTGGGCGTAGCGGGAGTAGGGAATGAGCAGTTCTTC.

The chain links TRBV5-1 to TRBJ2-7; TRBD1 is a possible D gene (6 bases). The CDR3 covers 15 residues. V was shortened by 1 base and J by 3 bases, with 14 bases between the two germline ends. Germline CDR1 reads SGHRS; CDR2 reads YFSETQ. The CDR3 spells CASSLIRGQHYEQYF. CDR3 nucleotide sequence: TGCGCCAGCAGCTTGATACGGGGACAACACTACGAGCAGTACTTC.